This is a list of T cell receptor beta chains from one sample in a study of blood T cell repertoires in COVID-19. The repertoire was sequenced with immunoSEQ multiplex PCR; TCRdb's copy has only in-frame clones and lacks some. The table lists hundreds of thousands of clones, roughly 84% of them singletons. The source material was peripheral blood. The receptors stem from a man aged 35 to 55 with acute or convalescent COVID-19. Both conserved end residues are part of each CDR3. Fields, in order: V gene, J gene, CDR3 protein.

v_gene: TRBV12-5
j_gene: TRBJ1-1
CDR3aa: CASGLTGQGATYTEAFF

v_gene: TRBV5-1
j_gene: TRBJ2-1
CDR3aa: CASSLSTGNNEQFF

v_gene: TRBV18
j_gene: TRBJ1-6
CDR3aa: CASSPRDRDQSPLHF

v_gene: TRBV2
j_gene: TRBJ1-4
CDR3aa: CASSEVTGKLFF

v_gene: TRBV6-2/TRBV6-3
j_gene: TRBJ2-5
CDR3aa: CASSSATSGSRETQYF

v_gene: TRBV30
j_gene: TRBJ2-1
CDR3aa: CAWSVLWPGGNEQFF

v_gene: TRBV27
j_gene: TRBJ1-6
CDR3aa: CASSGGQGGNSPLHF

v_gene: TRBV6-2/TRBV6-3
j_gene: TRBJ2-5
CDR3aa: CASSYWLGTGDQETQYF

v_gene: TRBV4-2
j_gene: TRBJ2-1
CDR3aa: CASSQTREGFYNEQFF

v_gene: TRBV6-1
j_gene: TRBJ2-5
CDR3aa: CASSGGYIRGRGETQYF

v_gene: TRBV3-1/TRBV3-2
j_gene: TRBJ1-1
CDR3aa: CASSQAGSNTEAFF

v_gene: TRBV18
j_gene: TRBJ2-1
CDR3aa: CASSPASNEQFF

v_gene: TRBV5-1
j_gene: TRBJ1-5
CDR3aa: CASSSGTGGDQPQHF

v_gene: TRBV29-1
j_gene: TRBJ2-5
CDR3aa: CSVNRGFRETQYF

v_gene: TRBV2
j_gene: TRBJ2-2
CDR3aa: CATGNRDTGELFF

v_gene: TRBV11-2
j_gene: TRBJ2-1
CDR3aa: CASSLGLAGGRSYNEQFF

v_gene: TRBV19
j_gene: TRBJ1-2
CDR3aa: CASSITGGAYNRNYGYTF

v_gene: TRBV27
j_gene: TRBJ1-2
CDR3aa: CASSFTPRGLYGYTF

v_gene: TRBV14
j_gene: TRBJ2-1
CDR3aa: CASSPPGAIGNEQFF

v_gene: TRBV25-1
j_gene: TRBJ2-1
CDR3aa: CASSRTGDRNEQFF

v_gene: TRBV7-2
j_gene: TRBJ1-2
CDR3aa: CASSFTDTNYGYTF

v_gene: TRBV19
j_gene: TRBJ2-3
CDR3aa: CASRQGSFTDTQYF

v_gene: TRBV12-3/TRBV12-4
j_gene: TRBJ1-1
CDR3aa: CASRDRTEAFF

v_gene: TRBV6-2/TRBV6-3
j_gene: TRBJ1-1
CDR3aa: CASSDPGQGKEGAFF

v_gene: TRBV11-2
j_gene: TRBJ2-1
CDR3aa: CASSPRREPAYNEQFF

v_gene: TRBV6-5
j_gene: TRBJ1-6
CDR3aa: CASSSADRGRSPLHF

v_gene: TRBV18
j_gene: TRBJ2-7
CDR3aa: CASSPPASSNEQYF

v_gene: TRBV28
j_gene: TRBJ1-2
CDR3aa: CASSPTLIRGYTF

v_gene: TRBV11-3
j_gene: TRBJ2-1
CDR3aa: CASSSRLVSYNEQFF

v_gene: TRBV11-2
j_gene: TRBJ2-5
CDR3aa: CASSLEGTSGETQYF

v_gene: TRBV5-6
j_gene: TRBJ2-2
CDR3aa: CASQRDRGTGELFF

v_gene: TRBV3-1/TRBV3-2
j_gene: TRBJ1-1
CDR3aa: CASSSRETDTEAFF

v_gene: TRBV7-9
j_gene: TRBJ1-6
CDR3aa: CASSPVLLNSPLHF

v_gene: TRBV29-1
j_gene: TRBJ1-1
CDR3aa: CSVVDTNTEAFF

v_gene: TRBV19
j_gene: TRBJ2-5
CDR3aa: CASRANTDRPETQYF

v_gene: TRBV5-1
j_gene: TRBJ2-2
CDR3aa: CASSFFAGGSNTGELFF

v_gene: TRBV11-3
j_gene: TRBJ2-7
CDR3aa: CASSPAFGSSYEQYF

v_gene: TRBV3-1/TRBV3-2
j_gene: TRBJ2-2
CDR3aa: CASSQVAGTANTGELFF

v_gene: TRBV7-9
j_gene: TRBJ2-1
CDR3aa: CASSLGGPPYNEQFF

v_gene: TRBV6-2/TRBV6-3
j_gene: TRBJ1-5
CDR3aa: CASSYGGKGQPQHF

v_gene: TRBV29-1
j_gene: TRBJ2-5
CDR3aa: CSVGRQGTQYF